These 2 T cell receptor beta chains were all obtained from the same sample, sequenced in a study of control samples from healthy donors and cancer patients. Profiling relied on immunoSEQ multiplex PCR, and the TCRdb table lists in-frame clones only, not all of them. Of 40,000 or so clones in the sample, 75% to 95% were seen once. Material for sequencing was PBMCs. Receptor source: a woman aged 35 to 49 with head and neck cancer.

The chain combines TRBV12-3 or TRBV12-4 with TRBJ2-7, with D perhaps matching TRBD1 (5 bases). This CDR3 contains 12 residues. V was cut by 2 bases and J by 3 bases, with 5 bases left in between. The CDR3 nucleotides are TGTGCCAGCAGTTTACAGGGCTACGAGCAGTACTTC. It codes for CASSLQGYEQYF.

The rearrangement joins TRBV5-6 to TRBJ2-4; possibly TRBD1 or TRBD2 for D (6 bases each). V was pared by 2 bases and J by 3 bases, with 15 bases between. The CDR3 is 16 residues long. CDR1 is SGHDT, CDR2 YYEEEE, per germline. CDR3 sequence reads: CASSFLGGAGKNIQYF. Here the CDR3 DNA reads TGTGCCAGCAGCTTTCTCGGGGGCGCGGGCAAAAACATTCAGTACTTC.